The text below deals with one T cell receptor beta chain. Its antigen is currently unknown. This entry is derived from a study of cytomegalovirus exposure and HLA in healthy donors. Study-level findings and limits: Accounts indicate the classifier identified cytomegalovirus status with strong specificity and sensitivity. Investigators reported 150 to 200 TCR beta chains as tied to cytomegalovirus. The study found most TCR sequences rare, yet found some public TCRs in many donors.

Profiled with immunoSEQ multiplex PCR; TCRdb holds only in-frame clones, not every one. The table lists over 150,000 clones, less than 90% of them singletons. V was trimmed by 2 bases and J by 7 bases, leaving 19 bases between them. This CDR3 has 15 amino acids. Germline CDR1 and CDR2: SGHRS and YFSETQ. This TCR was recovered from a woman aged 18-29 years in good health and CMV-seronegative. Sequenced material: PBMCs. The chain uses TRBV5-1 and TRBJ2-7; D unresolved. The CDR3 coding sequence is TGCGCCAGCAGCTTTGGTGGATCGCGGAATTGGGAGCAGTACTTC. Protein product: CASSFGGSRNWEQYF.